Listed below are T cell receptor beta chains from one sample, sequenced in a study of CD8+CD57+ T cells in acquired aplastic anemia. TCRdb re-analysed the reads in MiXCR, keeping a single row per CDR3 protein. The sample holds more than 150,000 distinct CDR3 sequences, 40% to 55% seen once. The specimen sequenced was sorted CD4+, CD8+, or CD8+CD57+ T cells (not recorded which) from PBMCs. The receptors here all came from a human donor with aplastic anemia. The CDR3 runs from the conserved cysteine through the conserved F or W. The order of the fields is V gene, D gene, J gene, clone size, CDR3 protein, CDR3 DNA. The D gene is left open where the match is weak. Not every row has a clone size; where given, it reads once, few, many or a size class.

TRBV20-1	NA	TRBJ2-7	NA	CSAGQLTYEQYF	TGCAGTGCTGGACAGTTGACCTACGAGCAGTACTTC
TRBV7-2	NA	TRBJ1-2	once	CASSLPPGSSGNTF	TGTGCCAGCAGCTTACCCCCGGGAAGCTCTGGAAACACCTTC
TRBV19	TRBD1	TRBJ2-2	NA	CASSMPGQGRAGELFF	TGTGCCAGTAGTATGCCGGGACAGGGACGCGCCGGGGAGCTGTTTTTT
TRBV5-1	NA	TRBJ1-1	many	CASSMDSPRNTEAFF	TGCGCCAGCAGCATGGACAGTCCCAGGAACACTGAAGCTTTCTTT
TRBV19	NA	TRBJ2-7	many	CASSIGGAVYEQYF	TGTGCCAGTAGTATAGGGGGGGCCGTCTACGAGCAGTACTTC
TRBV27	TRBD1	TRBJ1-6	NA	CASRRTGPWNSPLHF	TGTGCCAGCAGAAGGACAGGTCCTTGGAATTCACCCCTCCACTTT
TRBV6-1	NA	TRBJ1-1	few	CASSEVRRQNTEAFF	TGTGCCAGCAGTGAAGTTAGACGGCAGAACACTGAAGCTTTCTTT
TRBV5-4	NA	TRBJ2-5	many	CAGPGGETQYF	TGTGCCGGCCCCGGAGGGGAGACCCAGTACTTC
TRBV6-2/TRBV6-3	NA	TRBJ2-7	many	CASSYRVNSLLPNYEQYF	TGTGCCAGCAGTTACAGGGTCAACTCCCTCCTTCCTAATTACGAGCAGTACTTC
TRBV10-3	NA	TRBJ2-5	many	CAISGALETQYF	TGTGCCATCAGTGGAGCCTTGGAGACCCAGTACTTC
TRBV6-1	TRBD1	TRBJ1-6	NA	CASSHGQGNSPLHF	TGTGCCAGTAGCCATGGACAGGGAAATTCACCCCTCCACTTT
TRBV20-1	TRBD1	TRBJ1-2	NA	CSAGGQGGLGYTF	TGCAGTGCTGGAGGACAGGGCGGGTTAGGCTACACCTTC
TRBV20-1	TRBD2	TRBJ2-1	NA	CSAPRLAGAYNEQFF	TGCAGTGCTCCTCGACTAGCGGGAGCCTACAATGAGCAGTTCTTC
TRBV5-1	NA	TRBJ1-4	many	CASSPSTATNEKLFF	TGCGCCAGCAGCCCCTCGACAGCAACTAATGAAAAACTGTTTTTT
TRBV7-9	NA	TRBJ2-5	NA	CASSNYPETQYF	TGTGCCAGCAGCAACTATCCGGAGACCCAGTACTTC
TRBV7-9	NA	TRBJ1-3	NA	CASSPRGGSGNTIYF	TGTGCCAGCAGTCCTCGGGGGGGCTCTGGAAACACCATATATTTT
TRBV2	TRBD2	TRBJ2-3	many	CATATSGRADTQYF	TGTGCCACCGCGACTAGCGGGAGGGCAGATACGCAGTATTTT
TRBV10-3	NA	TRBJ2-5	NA	CASTTSGVGETQYF	TGTGCCAGCACAACGTCAGGCGTTGGGGAGACCCAGTACTTC
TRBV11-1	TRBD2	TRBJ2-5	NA	CASSPLGLAGGPRETQYF	TGTGCCAGCAGCCCCCTGGGACTAGCGGGAGGGCCTCGGGAGACCCAGTACTTC
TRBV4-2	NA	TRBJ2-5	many	CASSQGLAPGQETQYF	TGTGCCAGCAGCCAAGGTCTAGCGCCAGGACAAGAGACCCAGTACTTC
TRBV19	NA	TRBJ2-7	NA	CASSIGTLRSYEQYF	TGTGCCAGTAGTATAGGGACCCTTCGCTCCTACGAGCAGTACTTC
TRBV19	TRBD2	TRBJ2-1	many	CASSSTRGSSSYNEQFF	TGTGCCAGTAGTAGTACGCGCGGGAGCAGCTCCTACAATGAGCAGTTCTTC
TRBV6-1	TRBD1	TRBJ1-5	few	CASSPSRQGGQPQHF	TGTGCCAGCAGTCCATCCCGACAGGGCGGTCAGCCCCAGCATTTT
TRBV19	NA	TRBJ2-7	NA	CASKRARGANEQYF	TGTGCCAGTAAGAGGGCCAGGGGGGCCAACGAGCAGTACTTC
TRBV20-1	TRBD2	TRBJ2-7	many	CSARGGTSGEQYF	TGCAGTGCTAGAGGGGGGACTAGCGGGGAGCAGTACTTC
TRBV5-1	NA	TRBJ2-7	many	CASSLEGSGYEQYF	TGCGCCAGCAGCTTGGAGGGATCCGGCTACGAGCAGTACTTC
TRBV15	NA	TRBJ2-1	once	CATSSGARGSSYNEQFF	TGTGCCACCAGCAGTGGGGCGAGGGGGAGCTCCTACAATGAGCAGTTCTTC
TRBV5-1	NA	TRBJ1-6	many	CASSLGAGALHF	TGCGCCAGCAGCTTGGGGGCAGGGGCCCTCCACTTT
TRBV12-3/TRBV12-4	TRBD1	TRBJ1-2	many	CASRATGGHYYGYTF	TGTGCCAGCAGAGCTACAGGGGGCCATTACTATGGCTACACCTTC
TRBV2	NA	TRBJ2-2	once	CASSVKGLGLFF	TGTGCCAGCAGTGTCAAGGGGTTAGGGCTGTTTTTT
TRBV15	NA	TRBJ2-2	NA	CATSSGRGTGELFF	TGTGCCACCAGCAGCGGCCGGGGCACCGGGGAGCTGTTTTTT
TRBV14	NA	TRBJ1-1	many	CASSQEVYSNTEAFF	TGTGCCAGCAGCCAAGAGGTATACTCGAACACTGAAGCTTTCTTT
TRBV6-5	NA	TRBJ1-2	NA	CASSYSRGPRGYTF	TGTGCCAGCAGTTACTCGAGGGGACCGCGTGGCTACACCTTC
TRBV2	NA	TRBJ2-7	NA	CASSYEAAYEQYF	TGTGCCAGCAGTTACGAGGCAGCTTACGAGCAGTACTTC
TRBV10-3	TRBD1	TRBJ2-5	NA	CAIRETGGLETQYF	TGTGCCATCAGGGAGACAGGGGGTCTTGAGACCCAGTACTTC
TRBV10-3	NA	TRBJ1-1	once	CAISESRRDLMNTEAFF	TGTGCCATCAGTGAGTCGAGACGGGACCTCATGAACACTGAAGCTTTCTTT
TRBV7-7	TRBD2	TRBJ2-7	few	CASSAGLAYEQYF	TGTGCTAGCAGCGCAGGACTAGCCTACGAGCAGTACTTC
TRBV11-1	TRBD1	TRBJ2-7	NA	CASSLAHRGLAAYEQYF	TGTGCCAGCAGCTTAGCGCACAGGGGGCTAGCGGCCTACGAGCAGTACTTC
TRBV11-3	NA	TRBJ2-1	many	CASSPRGVEQFF	TGTGCCAGCAGTCCGAGGGGGGTTGAGCAGTTCTTC
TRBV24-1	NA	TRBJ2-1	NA	CATSDLTRGEQFF	TGTGCCACCAGTGACCTCACCCGGGGGGAGCAGTTCTTC
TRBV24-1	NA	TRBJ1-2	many	CATSAQITGRTYGYTF	TGTGCCACCAGTGCCCAGATCACGGGACGGACCTATGGCTACACCTTC
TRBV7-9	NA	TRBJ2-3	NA	CASGPVAHTDTQYF	TGTGCCAGCGGACCGGTGGCGCACACAGATACGCAGTATTTT
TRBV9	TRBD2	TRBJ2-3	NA	CASSVTSGGGADTQYF	TGTGCCAGCAGCGTAACGAGCGGGGGTGGCGCAGATACGCAGTATTTT
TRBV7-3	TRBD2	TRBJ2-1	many	CASSLMVGGNHNEQFF	TGTGCCAGCAGCTTAATGGTGGGAGGGAACCACAATGAGCAGTTCTTC
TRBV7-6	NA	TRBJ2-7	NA	CVSSLAPSQHEQYF	TGTGTCAGCAGCTTAGCGCCCTCCCAACACGAGCAGTACTTC
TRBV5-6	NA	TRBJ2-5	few	CASSHRRVQETQYF	TGTGCCAGCAGCCACCGCCGGGTCCAAGAGACCCAGTACTTC
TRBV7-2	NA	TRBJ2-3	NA	CASSLASRTQYF	TGTGCCAGCAGCTTAGCAAGTCGTACGCAGTATTTT
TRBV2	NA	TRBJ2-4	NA	CASSEAPRQNIQYF	TGTGCCAGCAGTGAAGCTCCCAGGCAAAACATTCAGTACTTC
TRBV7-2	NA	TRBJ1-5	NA	CASSRYGSNQPQHF	TGTGCCAGCAGCCGTTACGGCAGCAATCAGCCCCAGCATTTT
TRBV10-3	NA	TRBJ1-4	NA	CAISERSGNEKLFF	TGTGCCATCAGTGAGAGGTCAGGGAACGAAAAACTGTTTTTT
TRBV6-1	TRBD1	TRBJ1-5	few	CASRAPQGDNQPQHF	TGTGCCAGCAGGGCACCTCAGGGGGACAATCAGCCCCAGCATTTT
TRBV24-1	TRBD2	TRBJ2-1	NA	CATSAPSGHSYNEQFF	TGTGCCACCAGTGCTCCTAGCGGGCACTCCTACAATGAGCAGTTCTTC
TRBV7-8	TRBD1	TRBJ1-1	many	CASSSATGAMEAFF	TGTGCCAGCAGCTCCGCGACAGGGGCAATGGAAGCTTTCTTT
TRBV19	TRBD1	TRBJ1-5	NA	CASSIRDRANQPQHF	TGTGCCAGTAGTATCAGGGACAGGGCCAATCAGCCCCAGCATTTT
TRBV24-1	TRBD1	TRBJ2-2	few	CATSDGYRDRAGELFF	TGTGCCACCAGTGATGGCTACCGGGACAGGGCCGGGGAGCTGTTTTTT
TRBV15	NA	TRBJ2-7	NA	CATSSRQEQLGQYF	TGTGCCACCAGCAGTCGACAGGAACAATTAGGACAGTACTTC
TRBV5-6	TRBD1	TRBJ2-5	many	CASSPGQGGPETQYF	TGTGCCAGCAGCCCCGGACAGGGAGGACCGGAGACCCAGTACTTC
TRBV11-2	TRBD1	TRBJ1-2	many	CASSLYPPRTGGGYTF	TGTGCCAGCAGCTTATATCCGCCCAGGACAGGCGGGGGCTACACCTTC